One and the same sample provided the 14 T cell receptor beta chains below, sequenced in a study of T-cell reconstitution after alpha-beta-depleted transplantation in children. Unique molecular identifiers were incorporated when the TCRbeta library was constructed. From the PCR reads, TCRdb called clonotypes with MiXCR, one entry per CDR3 protein. Of 140,000 to 150,000 distinct CDR3 sequences in the sample, around 9% were seen once. The specimen comprised PBMCs, mostly from graft donor cells, sampled 180 days after TCRalphabeta/CD19-depleted stem cell transplant. Every receptor here comes from a female patient aged 2-9 years who had a stem cell transplant for congenital amegakaryocytic thrombocytopenia, so the T cells may come from the graft donor.

This clonotype was seen many times. The chain employs TRBV28 and TRBJ2-3, with D unclear. Per germline, CDR1 MDHEN and CDR2 SYDVKM. This CDR3 has 12 residues. The V and J ends lost 5 bases and 5 bases respectively, with 8 bases between them. CDR3: CASSPYRDTQYF. The CDR3 DNA reads as TGTGCCAGCAGTCCCTATAGAGATACGCAGTATTTT.

This clonotype was recorded at least ten times. The chain couples TRBV15 to TRBJ1-1; D is ambiguous. Trimming shortened V by 6 bases and J by 1 base, and 9 bases separated the two germline ends. The CDR3 loop spans 13 amino acids. Germline V gives CDR1 LNHNV, CDR2 YYDKDF (reference sequence). The CDR3 DNA sequence: TGTGCCACCAGTGGACTCTGGAACACTGAAGCTTTCTTT. The encoded protein is CATSGLWNTEAFF. Supplemented by reference TRBV15 and TRBJ1-1, the full variable domain reads DAMVIQNPRYQVTQFGKPVTLSCSQTLNHNVMYWYQQKSSQAPKLLFHYYDKDFNNEADTPDNFQSRRPNTSFCFLDIRSPGLGDTAMYLCATSGLWNTEAFFGQGTRLTVV.

This clonotype was detected ten times or more. J is TRBJ1-1 and V is TRBV20-1; a weak D match, TRBD1 (6 bases). Trimming stripped 2 bases from V and 7 bases from J, with 17 bases between. The CDR3 loop spans 14 amino acids. Per the germline V gene, CDR1 is DFQATT and CDR2 is SNEGSKA (reference sequence). CDR3: CSARPGTKAGEAFF. CDR3 nucleotide sequence: TGCAGTGCTAGACCCGGGACAAAGGCCGGTGAAGCTTTCTTT.

This clonotype has a count of ten or more. The chain couples TRBV7-3 to TRBJ2-1, with D hard to call. The germline CDR1 and CDR2 sequences are SGHTA and FQGTGA. CDR3 length: 14 residues. Between the trimmed V and J ends, which lost 5 bases and 3 bases, there was a span of 11 bases. In DNA, the CDR3 is TGTGCCAGCAGCCCAAGACAAAACTACAATGAGCAGTTCTTC. Protein: CASSPRQNYNEQFF.

This clonotype appeared many times. This chain joins TRBV15 and TRBJ1-6; 7 nucleotides agree with TRBD1. The V gene's germline CDR1 is LNHNV and CDR2 YYDKDF (reference sequence). The CDR3 extends over 12 amino acids. V lost 8 bases to trimming and J lost 7 bases; unmatched junction nucleotides: 2. CDR3 protein: CATGTENSPLHF. CDR3 bases: TGTGCCACCGGGACAGAGAATTCACCCCTCCACTTT.

This clonotype was seen a handful of times. The rearrangement links TRBV11-2 to TRBJ2-7; no firm D call. The CDR3 length is 14 residues. The V end was cut by 1 base, the J end by 0 bases, with 7 bases between. CDR1 SGHAT and CDR2 FQNNGV come from the germline V gene. CDR3 coding DNA: TGTGCCAGCAGCTTAGGTGTCTACTCCTACGAGCAGTACTTC. Its protein product is CASSLGVYSYEQYF. Combining the CDR3 with reference TRBV11-2 and TRBJ2-7 gives the whole variable domain EAGVAQSPRYKIIEKRQSVAFWCNPISGHATLYWYQQILGQGPKLLIQFQNNGVVDDSQLPKDRFSAERLKGVDSTLKIQPAKLEDSAVYLCASSLGVYSYEQYFGPGTRLTVT.

The sample holds many counts of this clonotype. The chain uses TRBV3-1 and TRBJ2-5; no clear D gene. The CDR3 length is 14 residues. Germline lookup yields CDR1 LGHDT and CDR2 YNNKEL (reference sequence). With 2 bases removed from V and 5 bases from J, the gap between germline ends came to 12 bases. CDR3 nucleotides: TGTGCCAGCAGCCAAATTCCTACCCGGGAGACCCAGTACTTC. Translating it yields CASSQIPTRETQYF.

This clonotype was observed many times. The V call is TRBV20-1, the J call TRBJ2-5; D could derive from TRBD1 or TRBD2 (6 bases each). V lost 5 bases, J lost 5 bases, and 30 bases lay in between. The CDR3 has 18 amino acids. Germline CDR1 and CDR2: DFQATT and SNEGSKA (reference sequence). CDR3 amino acids: CSAPLGGFLPYRGETQYF. The CDR3 DNA is TGCAGTGCTCCCCTGGGGGGCTTTTTGCCCTACCGAGGGGAGACCCAGTACTTC.

This clonotype was seen at least ten times. This chain joins TRBV6-1 and TRBJ2-3; D is possibly TRBD2 (6 bases). CDR3 length equals 14 residues. Germline CDR1 reads MNHNS; CDR2 reads SASEGT. V was trimmed by 7 bases and J by 2 bases, leaving 13 bases between them. CDR3 nucleotides: TGTGCCAGCAAACCGGGACTTTTCACAGATACGCAGTATTTT. Protein product: CASKPGLFTDTQYF.

This clonotype was observed a few times. Its ends do not fully match the called genes, so a read error is possible. J is TRBJ2-1 and V is TRBV5-1; TRBD2 aligns across 13 bases. This CDR3 contains 15 residues. Germline assignment: CDR1 SGHRS and CDR2 YFSETQ. For the CDR3, the DNA is TGCGCCAGCAGCGCCGGGACTAGCGGGATCCACTTACGGGTCTTC. It is translated as CASSAGTSGIHLRVF.

This clonotype was recorded at least ten times. The J gene is TRBJ1-1, the V gene TRBV15; D is perhaps TRBD1 (6 bases). The CDR3 has 19 amino acids. Germline CDR1 LNHNV, CDR2 YYDKDF (reference sequence). V was cut by 2 bases and J by 1 base, with 23 bases left in between. CDR3 DNA: TGTGCCACCAGCAGATTGTGCATCCTGTTATGGACAGCGAACACTGAAGCTTTCTTT. Translation gives CATSRLCILLWTANTEAFF.

This clonotype was counted between two and nine times. The chain links TRBV14 to TRBJ2-1; D is ambiguous. Trimming took 1 base from V and 15 from J, leaving 7 bases between them. Germline-derived CDR1 and CDR2 are SGHDN and FVKESK. CDR3 length: 10 residues. For the CDR3, the DNA is TGTGCCAGCAGCCAAGTTTATCCGTTCTTC. It yields the protein CASSQVYPFF.

Turning to this clonotype: Since a much larger clone is just one base distant, this may be a read error. The chain recombines TRBV12-3 or TRBV12-4 with TRBJ2-7; D uncertain. Trimming left V 5 bases short and J 2 bases short, with 13 bases between. The CDR3 length is 14 residues. The CDR3, as DNA: TGTGCCAGCAGTCAACGGTACGTAGCCTACGAGCAGTACTTC. Amino acids: CASSQRYVAYEQYF.

In its sample, this clonotype was seen many times. This may be a read error, as it is one base from a much larger clone. The chain carries TRBV20-1 and TRBJ2-6; maybe TRBD1 (5 bases). Germline values: CDR1 DFQATT, CDR2 SNEGSKA (reference sequence). This CDR3 region has 15 residues. The CDR3 region is CSASRDSSGANGLTF. As DNA, the CDR3 is TGCAGTGCTAGCAGAGACAGCTCTGGGGCCAACGGCCTGACTTTC.